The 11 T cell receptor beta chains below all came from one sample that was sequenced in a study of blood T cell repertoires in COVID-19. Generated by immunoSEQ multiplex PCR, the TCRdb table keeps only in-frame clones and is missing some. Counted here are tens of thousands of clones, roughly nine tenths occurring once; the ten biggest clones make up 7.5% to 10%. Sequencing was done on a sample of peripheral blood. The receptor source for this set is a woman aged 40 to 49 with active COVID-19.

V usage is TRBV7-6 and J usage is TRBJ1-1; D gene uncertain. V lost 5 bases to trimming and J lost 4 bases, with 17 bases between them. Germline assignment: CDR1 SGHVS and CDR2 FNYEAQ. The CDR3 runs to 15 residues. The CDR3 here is CASSPFSNPRTEAFF. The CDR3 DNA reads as TGTGCCAGCAGCCCTTTCTCTAACCCTCGCACTGAAGCTTTCTTT.

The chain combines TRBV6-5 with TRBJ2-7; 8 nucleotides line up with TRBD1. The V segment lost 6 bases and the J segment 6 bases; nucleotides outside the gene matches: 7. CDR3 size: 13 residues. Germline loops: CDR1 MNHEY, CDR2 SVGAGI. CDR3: CASSGTGQSEQYF. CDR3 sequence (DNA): TGTGCCAGCAGCGGGACAGGACAATCCGAGCAGTACTTC.

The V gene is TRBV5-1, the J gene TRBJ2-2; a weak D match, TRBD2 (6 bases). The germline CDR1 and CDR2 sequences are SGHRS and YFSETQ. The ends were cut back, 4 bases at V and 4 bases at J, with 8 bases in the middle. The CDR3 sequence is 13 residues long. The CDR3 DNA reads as TGCGCCAGCAGCGGCGGGGTCACCGGGGAGCTGTTTTTT. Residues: CASSGGVTGELFF.

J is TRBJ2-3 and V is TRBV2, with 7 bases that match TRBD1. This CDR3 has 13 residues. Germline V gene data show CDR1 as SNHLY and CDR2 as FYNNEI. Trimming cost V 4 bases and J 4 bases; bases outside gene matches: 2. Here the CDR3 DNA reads TGTGCCAGCAGTGTACAGGGGCCAGATACGCAGTATTTT. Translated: CASSVQGPDTQYF.

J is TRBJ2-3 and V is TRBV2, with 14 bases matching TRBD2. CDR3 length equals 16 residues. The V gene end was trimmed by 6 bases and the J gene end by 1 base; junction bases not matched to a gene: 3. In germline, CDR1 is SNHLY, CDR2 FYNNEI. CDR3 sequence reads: CASRSGLAGGTDTQYF. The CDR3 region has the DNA TGTGCCAGCAGGTCGGGACTAGCGGGGGGCACAGATACGCAGTATTTT. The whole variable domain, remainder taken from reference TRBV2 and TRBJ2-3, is EPEVTQTPSHQVTQMGQEVILRCVPISNHLYFYWYRQILGQKVEFLVSFYNNEISEKSEIFDDQFSVERPDGSNFTLKIRSTKLEDSAMYFCASRSGLAGGTDTQYFGPGTRLTVL.

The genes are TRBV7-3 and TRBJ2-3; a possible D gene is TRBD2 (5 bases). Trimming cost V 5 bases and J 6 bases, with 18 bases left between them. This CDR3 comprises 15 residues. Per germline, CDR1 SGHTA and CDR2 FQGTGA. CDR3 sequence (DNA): TGTGCCAGCAGCCTTCTACCGGGCCCGGGGGATACGCAGTATTTT. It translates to CASSLLPGPGDTQYF.

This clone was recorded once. In nucleotides, the CDR3 is TGTGCCAGCAGCTCCCCGCGGGGAGCTACCTATGGCTACACCTTC. Encoded protein: CASSSPRGATYGYTF. The V gene is TRBV9, the J gene TRBJ1-2; no clear D. V was trimmed by 4 bases and J by 4 bases, leaving 17 bases between them. Per germline, CDR1 SGDLS and CDR2 YYNGEE. The CDR3 sequence is 15 residues long. Full variable domain (rest looked up from reference TRBV9 and TRBJ1-2): DSGVTQTPKHLITATGQRVTLRCSPRSGDLSVYWYQQSLDQGLQFLIQYYNGEERAKGNILERFSAQQFPDLHSELNLSSLELGDSALYFCASSSPRGATYGYTFGSGTRLTVV.

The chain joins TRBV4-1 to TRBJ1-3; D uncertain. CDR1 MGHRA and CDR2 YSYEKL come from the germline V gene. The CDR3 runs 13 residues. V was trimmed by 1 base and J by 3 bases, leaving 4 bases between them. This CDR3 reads CASSQASGNTIYF. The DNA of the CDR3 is TGCGCCAGCAGCCAAGCCAGTGGAAACACCATATATTTT.

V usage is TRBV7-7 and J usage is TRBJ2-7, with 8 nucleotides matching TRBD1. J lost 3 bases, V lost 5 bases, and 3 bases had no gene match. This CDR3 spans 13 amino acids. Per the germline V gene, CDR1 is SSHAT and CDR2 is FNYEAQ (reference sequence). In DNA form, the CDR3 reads TGTGCCAGCAGCCACACAGGGGGCTACGAGCAGTACTTC. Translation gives CASSHTGGYEQYF.

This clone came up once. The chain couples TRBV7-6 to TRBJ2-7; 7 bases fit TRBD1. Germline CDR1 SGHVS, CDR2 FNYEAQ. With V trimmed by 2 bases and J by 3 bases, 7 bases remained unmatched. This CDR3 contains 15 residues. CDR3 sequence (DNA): TGTGCCAGCAGCTTAATGCCAGGGGGTGGCTACGAGCAGTACTTC. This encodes CASSLMPGGGYEQYF.

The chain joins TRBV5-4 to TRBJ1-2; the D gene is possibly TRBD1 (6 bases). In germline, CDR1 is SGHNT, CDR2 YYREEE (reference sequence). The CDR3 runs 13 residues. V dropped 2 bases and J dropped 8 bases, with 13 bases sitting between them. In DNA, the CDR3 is TGTGCCAGCAGCTTTACAGGGCGGCGCGGCTACACCTTC. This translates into CASSFTGRRGYTF.